This T cell receptor beta chain originates from a study of blood T cells in healthy people across ages. Broader study findings: Any changes in expanded clonotypes were possibly confounded, as donor CMV status remained unknown.

Then a second PCR, running roughly 7 to 11 cycles, was carried out with a sample-barcoded 5' primer and a J-beta primer mix. Each CDR3 protein is one row after TCRdb ran MiXCR on the 5' RACE reads. The sample lists about 970,000 distinct CDR3 sequences, just over 50% occurring once. This clonotype was seen only a few times. Antigen specificity is unknown. Sequencing input: blood. This clonotype originated in an older woman in good health.

As DNA, the CDR3 is TGCAGTTATCTCCCGGGACAGTATCGCGAGCAGTACTTC. Translation: CSYLPGQYREQYF. This sequence joins TRBV20-1 and TRBJ2-7; 7 bases fit TRBD1. This CDR3 comprises 13 residues. The germline V gene encodes CDR1 DFQATT and CDR2 SNEGSKA (reference sequence). J lost 6 bases, V lost 8 bases, and 13 bases had no gene match.